Detailed here is one TCR beta chain. Its target is not known. This specimen belongs to a study of OX40 agonist ivuxolimab in advanced cancers. Study conclusions and caveats: Partial responders at 0.1-3.0 mg/kg showed near-lowest clonal expansion.

CDR3 length: 15 residues. Germline V gene data show CDR1 as SGHRS and CDR2 as YFSETQ. Trimming removed 0 bases from V and 6 bases from J; junction bases left unmatched: 9. Profiling relied on immunoSEQ multiplex PCR, and the TCRdb table lists in-frame clones only, not all of them. This sample has some 62,000 clones; more than 65% occur once, and the top ten carry roughly 10%. Sample: CD4+ or CD8+ T cells sorted from blood, taken in a trial of the OX40 agonist ivuxolimab. The TCR comes from an adult with an advanced solid tumor such as melanoma, head and neck, liver or kidney cancer. The rearrangement uses TRBV5-1 and TRBJ2-7, with 7 bases that match TRBD2. In nucleotides, the CDR3 is TGCGCCAGCAGCTTGGGGGTGGGAGGGCCCTCCGAGCAGTACTTC. Protein: CASSLGVGGPSEQYF.